These 20 T cell receptor beta chains were sequenced from one sample in a study of shared clonotypes between healthy human individuals. Generated by immunoSEQ multiplex PCR, the TCRdb table keeps only in-frame clones and is missing some. The sample yields over 2 million clones, just under 95% seen once. Source material: naive CD4+ T cells from PBMCs. Subset noted: CD45RA+ positively selected. These receptor sequences come from a young man in good health. Some clones in this sample may be carry-over from other donors' samples.

This chain connects TRBV28 to TRBJ1-4; 7 bases match TRBD1. The V gene end was trimmed by 5 bases and the J gene end by 0 bases; junction bases not matched to a gene: 9. The CDR3 totals 17 residues. Per the germline V gene, CDR1 is MDHEN and CDR2 is SYDVKM. The CDR3 DNA reads as TGTGCCAGCAGTCCCACAAGACAGGGTACAACTAATGAAAAACTGTTTTTT. Amino acids: CASSPTRQGTTNEKLFF. Full variable domain (missing parts from reference TRBV28 and TRBJ1-4): DVKVTQSSRYLVKRTGEKVFLECVQDMDHENMFWYRQDPGLGLRLIYFSYDVKMKEKGDIPEGYSVSREKKERFSLILESASTNQTSMYLCASSPTRQGTTNEKLFFGSGTQLSVL.

The chain employs TRBV4-1 and TRBJ2-5, with a weak D call TRBD1 (6 bases). This CDR3 contains 17 residues. Between the trimmed V and J ends, which lost 3 bases and 4 bases, there was a span of 21 bases. Germline assignment: CDR1 MGHRA and CDR2 YSYEKL. The CDR3 protein is CASSHVPTAVQGETQYF. The CDR3 DNA sequence: TGCGCCAGCAGCCATGTCCCGACAGCCGTACAGGGAGAGACCCAGTACTTC.

This chain uses TRBV5-1 with TRBJ2-1; 7 bases are a match to TRBD2. The V gene's germline CDR1 is SGHRS and CDR2 YFSETQ. This CDR3 comprises 14 residues. The J segment lost 3 bases and the V segment lost 2 bases, leaving 2 bases of the junction unmatched. In DNA form, the CDR3 reads TGCGCCAGCAGCTTAGAGCGGGACTACAATGAGCAGTTCTTC. Its translation is CASSLERDYNEQFF.

The chain carries TRBV6-1 and TRBJ2-3; 10 bases agree with TRBD2. J gave up 6 bases and V 1 base, and 7 bases lay outside the gene matches. Germline V gene lookup returns CDR1 MNHNS and CDR2 SASEGT. This CDR3 is 16 amino acids long. The DNA for the CDR3 is TGTGCCAGCAGTGAAGTCCCTAGCGGGAGTTGGGATACGCAGTATTTT. This encodes CASSEVPSGSWDTQYF.

In regard to this clone: An end of the junction differs from the germline gene, which may be a read error. This chain uses TRBV18 with TRBJ1-5; D unclear. There are 17 residues in the CDR3. Per the germline V gene, CDR1 is KGHSH and CDR2 is LQKENI. CDR3 bases: TGTGCCAGTTCACTGATTCTTGGGATGGGGAGCAATCAGCCCCAGCATTTT. The encoded protein is CASSLILGMGSNQPQHF.

J is TRBJ2-7 and V is TRBV27, with a possible D match to TRBD1 (5 bases). The CDR3 has 14 amino acids. Deletions cut 3 bases from V and 3 bases from J, with 12 bases between. Germline V CDR1 and CDR2: MNHEY, SMNVEV (reference sequence). The CDR3 protein is CASSFTGPVYEQYF. CDR3 DNA: TGTGCCAGCAGTTTTACAGGTCCTGTCTACGAGCAGTACTTC.

The V gene is TRBV11-3, the J gene TRBJ2-2; 7 nucleotides match TRBD1. The junction had 2 bases not matched to a gene; V was cut back by 0 bases and J by 1 base. CDR1 and CDR2 (germline): SGHNT, YENEEA. The CDR3 runs to 16 residues. CDR3 loop: CASSLDTGENTGELFF. CDR3 bases: TGTGCCAGCAGCTTAGACACAGGGGAGAACACCGGGGAGCTGTTTTTT.

Comment on this clone: The DNA is left out, because the CDR3 cannot be placed on it with certainty; the CDR3 is given as TCRdb lists it. This chain connects TRBV7-9 to TRBJ2-1; the D call in the table, TRBD2, was not verified against the DNA. The CDR3 is 13 residues long, ends included. CDR1 is SEHNR, CDR2 FQNEAQ, per germline (reference sequence). The CDR3 here is CASSDTTWGRGIF.

This chain links TRBV18 with TRBJ1-3, with no clear D. The length of the CDR3 is 14 residues. In germline, CDR1 is KGHSH, CDR2 LQKENI. The V end was cut by 2 bases, the J end by 9 bases, with 14 bases between. DNA of the CDR3: TGTGCCAGCTCACCAGTGGCCCCTTGGGGCACCATATATTTT. Translation gives CASSPVAPWGTIYF.

The genes are TRBV6-1 and TRBJ2-4, with D hard to call. The V and J ends lost 3 bases and 1 base respectively, with 16 bases between them. Germline V gene data show CDR1 as MNHNS and CDR2 as SASEGT. This CDR3 is built from 17 residues. CDR3 sequence reads: CASSDRIGVLAKNIQYF. The CDR3 coding sequence is TGTGCCAGCAGTGACAGGATTGGGGTCCTGGCCAAAAACATTCAGTACTTC.

The CDR3 sequence: CASSVRASSYNEQFF. The CDR3 DNA sequence: TGTGCCAGCAGCGTTCGAGCCAGCTCCTACAATGAGCAGTTCTTC. This chain uses TRBV9 with TRBJ2-1; D gene unclear. The CDR3 totals 15 residues. Per germline, CDR1 SGDLS and CDR2 YYNGEE. The ends were cut back, 2 bases at V and 0 bases at J, with 9 bases in the middle.

The rearrangement joins TRBV7-9 to TRBJ1-4; a weak D match, TRBD1 (5 bases). This CDR3 is built from 15 residues. Trimming shortened V by 1 base and J by 8 bases, and 14 bases separated the two germline ends. The germline CDR1 and CDR2 sequences are SEHNR and FQNEAQ (reference sequence). CDR3 sequence (DNA): TGTGCCAGCAGCTTAGGAGGGCAGGGTTACGAAAAACTGTTTTTT. It codes for CASSLGGQGYEKLFF.

A few counts support this clone. V and J are TRBV9 and TRBJ1-4; a weak D match, TRBD1 (5 bases). Germline assignment: CDR1 SGDLS and CDR2 YYNGEE. V gave up 0 bases and J gave up 11 bases, with 14 bases separating them. This CDR3 spans 14 amino acids. The CDR3 region has the DNA TGTGCCAGCAGCGTAGGACAGCCGGAATCCAAACTGTTTTTT. It is translated as CASSVGQPESKLFF. Based on the CDR3 plus reference TRBV9 and TRBJ1-4, the full variable domain is DSGVTQTPKHLITATGQRVTLRCSPRSGDLSVYWYQQSLDQGLQFLIQYYNGEERAKGNILERFSAQQFPDLHSELNLSSLELGDSALYFCASSVGQPESKLFFGSGTQLSVL.

This chain uses TRBV2 with TRBJ2-1; 11 nucleotides agree with TRBD2. V shed 6 bases and J 5 bases; nucleotides not matched to a gene: 6. CDR3 length: 15 amino acids. In germline, CDR1 is SNHLY, CDR2 FYNNEI. The DNA of the CDR3 is TGTGCCAGCAGCCCGACTAGCGGGGTAAACAATGAGCAGTTCTTC. Translating gives CASSPTSGVNNEQFF.

Turning to this clone: A junction boundary mismatches the germline segment, possibly from a read error. The chain has TRBV30 and TRBJ2-7; 15 bases agree with TRBD2. The germline CDR1 and CDR2 sequences are GTSNPN and SVGIG (reference sequence). The CDR3 length is 14 residues. CDR3 sequence reads: CAWSVGGTSGRTLF. The CDR3 bases are TGTGCCTGGAGTGTTGGCGGGACTAGCGGGAGGACCCTCTTC.

This clone showed up just once. The chain couples TRBV7-3 to TRBJ1-2; no reliable D call. Per germline, CDR1 SGHTA and CDR2 FQGTGA. Trimming pared 1 base from V and 3 bases from J, leaving 9 bases between. The CDR3 loop spans 14 amino acids. The CDR3 DNA follows: TGTGCCAGCAGCTTAATTCCGGGTGACTATGGCTACACCTTC. Amino acids: CASSLIPGDYGYTF.

This clone was detected once. The chain links TRBV7-9 to TRBJ2-5; D gene ambiguous. The V end lost 4 bases, the J end lost 7 bases, and 10 bases lay between the germline ends. The CDR3 length is 12 residues. The germline V gene has CDR1 SEHNR and CDR2 FQNEAQ (reference sequence). The CDR3 bases are TGTGCCAGCAGCTCCTCCACCGGGACCCAGTACTTC. This encodes CASSSSTGTQYF.

CDR3 coding DNA: TGTGCCAGCAGTTTGCAGGGAAGGGAGCAGTACTTC. Translation gives CASSLQGREQYF. The V and J genes are TRBV28 and TRBJ2-7, with D possibly matching TRBD1 (5 bases). This CDR3 contains 12 residues. Germline V gives CDR1 MDHEN, CDR2 SYDVKM. Trimming took off 3 bases at V and 7 bases at J, with 10 bases between the two ends.

V gene TRBV7-3 combines with J gene TRBJ1-1; D unresolved. The CDR3 totals 15 residues. Germline V lookup: CDR1 SGHTA, CDR2 FQGTGA. Trimming pared 0 bases from V and 2 bases from J, leaving 10 bases between. CDR3 nucleotides: TGTGCCAGCAGCTTAACGCGGGCAGGCAACACTGAAGCTTTCTTT. Its protein product is CASSLTRAGNTEAFF.

This chain uses TRBV27 with TRBJ2-7; no definite D call. CDR1 MNHEY and CDR2 SMNVEV come from the germline V gene (reference sequence). Trimming shortened V by 5 bases and J by 4 bases, and 6 bases separated the two germline ends. The CDR3 loop spans 11 amino acids. The CDR3 reads CASSDRYEQYF. For the CDR3, the DNA is TGTGCCAGCAGTGACCGGTACGAGCAGTACTTC.